This T cell receptor beta chain was sequenced during a study of T cells after yellow fever vaccination (dated by TCRdb to about 2019). Describing the broader study: The SMART-Seq v4 Ultra Low Input RNA kit was used to prepare libraries from fractions with low cell numbers. Blood samples were taken at several timepoints before and after primary and secondary immunization, and bulk PBMC replicates and cell subsets were isolated. Two healthy male donors, one aged 18 to 30 and one aged 30 to 40 years, were included in the cohort. To track T-cell clones before and after primary and booster YFV17D yellow fever vaccination, bulk TCR alpha and beta repertoires were sequenced longitudinally. What the research found in general, with its limitations: The secondary T-cell response was weaker than the primary response but faster, peaking on day 5 instead of day 15. After the booster, most of the clones that had expanded following primary vaccination were detected again (96% of CD4 and 80% to 90% of CD8), which suggests that memory was broadly maintained. The study included only a couple of donors, which limits how far the findings can be generalized. Computational filtering was needed because FACS-sorted repertoires could contain abundant contaminating clonotypes from the bulk population. A small fraction of clonotypes appeared in both the CD4 and CD8 compartments, likely as a result of convergent recombination.

Of note for this clonotype: The clone's antigen remains unknown. Qualities for individual bases were not recorded, and no much larger clone is one base off.

CDR1 DFQATT and CDR2 SNEGSKA are derived from the germline V gene (reference sequence). The germline V end is reduced by 6 bases and the J end by 5 bases; junction bases left unmatched: 4. The CDR3 starts with the cysteine, ends with the valine, and has 11 residues. CDR3 DNA is the only sequence kept; it has 33 bases, read in frame from the first base. The intended sense of this specimen's treatment or condition label: live attenuated yellow fever vaccine strain. At each blood-draw timepoint, two biological replicates of bulk PBMCs were collected. A standard Ficoll-Paque protocol was used to isolate PBMCs from peripheral blood. RNA was extracted with TriZol from bulk PBMCs, CD4 and CD8 fractions, and dextramer-positive and dextramer-negative fractions. TCR cDNA was made using 5'RACE template switching, a step that added a universal primer site and unique molecular identifiers. Priming for cDNA synthesis came from both the TCR alpha and TCR beta constant segments. Two PCR steps were used to amplify libraries, with sample barcodes and sequencing adapters being added in the second step. Libraries were sequenced on Illumina HiSeq 2500 (2x100 bp) or NovaSeq (2x150 bp). The authors processed their data as follows. Demultiplexing of reads and collapsing into UMI consensus sequences were performed with MIGEC, and V(D)J alignment was carried out with MiXCR. Clonotypes responding to the vaccine were identified with edgeR on replicate PBMC samples, with the criteria of FDR below 0.01 and a log2 fold change above 5 up to day 15. CD4 or CD8 identity was assigned to each bulk clonotype according to whether the clonotype was present at higher abundance in the sequenced CD4 repertoire or the sequenced CD8 repertoire. TCRdb trimmed public reads at Q25 via fastp, called clones via MiXCR and kept in-frame beta chains. Each record represents a unique CDR3 protein, reported with the most common genes and DNA among its rows. The V and J calls and clone size are TCRdb's, not the authors'. The sample data list 450,000 to 600,000 distinct CDR3 sequences, and about a sixth of these were observed just once. 15% to 20% of the sample comes from the top ten.

The rearranged segments are TRBV20-1 and TRBJ2-7, and TRBD1 aligns with 7 junction nucleotides. This specimen was PBMCs, taken around 5 days after the first yellow fever vaccination. The origin of this receptor is a man between 18 and 29 years old who received the YFV17D yellow fever vaccine. The base sequence is TGCAGTGCAAAACAGGGGAACGAGCAGTACGTC. This translates into CSAKQGNEQYV.